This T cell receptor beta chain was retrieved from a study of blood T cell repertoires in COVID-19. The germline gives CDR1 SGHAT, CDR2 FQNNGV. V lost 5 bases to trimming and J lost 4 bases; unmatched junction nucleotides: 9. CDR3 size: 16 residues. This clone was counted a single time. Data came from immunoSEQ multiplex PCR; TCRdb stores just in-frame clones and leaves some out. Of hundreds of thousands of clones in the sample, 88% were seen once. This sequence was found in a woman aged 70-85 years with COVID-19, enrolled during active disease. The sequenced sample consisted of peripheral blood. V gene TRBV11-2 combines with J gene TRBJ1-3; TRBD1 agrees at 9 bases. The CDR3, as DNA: TGTGCCAGCAGCCCTAGGGACAGGGTGTACGGAAACACCATATATTTT. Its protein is CASSPRDRVYGNTIYF. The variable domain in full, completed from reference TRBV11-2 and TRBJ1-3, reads EAGVAQSPRYKIIEKRQSVAFWCNPISGHATLYWYQQILGQGPKLLIQFQNNGVVDDSQLPKDRFSAERLKGVDSTLKIQPAKLEDSAVYLCASSPRDRVYGNTIYFGEGSWLTVV.